The entry below gives a single T cell receptor beta chain sequence along with its context. The antigen remains undetermined. Researchers isolated CD4+ T cells once approximately eleven days of culture had elapsed. Using immunoSEQ multiplex PCR, the repertoire was profiled, and TCRdb retains in-frame clones only, with some absent. The table records 32,000 or so clones, around 67% of them present only once. This record belongs to a study of vaccination effects on CD4 cells after COVID-19. The germline V and J ends were trimmed by 5 bases and 6 bases, with 10 bases remaining between them. The germline V gene encodes CDR1 MGHRA and CDR2 YSYEKL. CDR3 length: 13 amino acids.

The chain carries TRBV4-1 and TRBJ2-2; possible D gene TRBD1, 6 bases. The source is a human donor who received a COVID-19 vaccine. The sample consisted of CD4+ T cells from PBMCs cultured without peptide, taken before COVID-19 vaccination. The chain's CDR3 is CASSRQASGELFF. The CDR3 DNA follows: TGCGCCAGCAGCAGACAGGCCTCCGGGGAGCTGTTTTTT.